These 3 T cell receptor beta chains were all obtained from the same sample, sequenced in a study of T-cell reconstitution after alpha-beta-depleted transplantation in children. Using unique molecular identifiers, the investigators prepared the TCRbeta library. TCRdb re-analysed the PCR reads in MiXCR, keeping a single row per CDR3 protein. Among around 960,000 distinct CDR3 sequences listed, around 30% were seen once. This specimen was PBMCs, mostly from graft donor cells, taken 360 days after TCRalphabeta/CD19-depleted stem cell transplant. The receptors here all came from a boy under two years old who had a stem cell transplant for SCID, so the T cells may come from the graft donor.

A few counts support this clonotype. V and J are TRBV10-3 and TRBJ2-7, with no clear D. The CDR3 runs to 13 residues. V dropped 3 bases and J dropped 6 bases, with 12 bases sitting between them. Germline V CDR1 and CDR2: ENHRY, SYGVKD. The CDR3 DNA reads as TGTGCCATCAGTGAATCGACCCTGGGCGAGCAGTACTTC. Protein product: CAISESTLGEQYF.

This clonotype was found a few times. The chain has TRBV5-1 and TRBJ2-7; weak D call: TRBD1 (5 bases). V lost 6 bases, J lost 2 bases, and 24 bases lay in between. The germline V gene encodes CDR1 SGHRS and CDR2 YFSETQ. The CDR3 covers 17 residues. The CDR3 DNA reads TGCGCCAGCAACAAAGGTTCCACAGGCAAAACACCCTACGAGCAGTACTTC. Translating it yields CASNKGSTGKTPYEQYF.

V and J are TRBV5-1 and TRBJ2-7; the match to TRBD1 covers 9 bases. CDR1 is SGHRS, CDR2 YFSETQ, per germline. The CDR3 consists of 15 residues. J lost 2 bases, V lost 4 bases, and 7 bases had no gene match. The CDR3 DNA reads TGCGCCAGCAGCCCGGACAGGGGATCGGCCTACGAGCAGTACTTC. Protein sequence: CASSPDRGSAYEQYF.